The T cell receptor (beta chain) under discussion was sequenced for a study of T cell responses to AZD1222 COVID-19 vaccine. Across the whole study: Recipients boosted at about 4 weeks or about 12 weeks are pooled. Overall study findings and caveats: CD4 TCRs linked to vaccination spanned spike, dominating at 160-218 and 743-854.

This clone was seen a few times. Its antigen is not identified. The protocol was immunoSEQ multiplex PCR, while the TCRdb copy is restricted to in-frame clones and leaves out a portion. The data hold 100,000 to 120,000 clones, with 87% observed a single time. The receptor was derived from an adult in good health. Sequencing used peripheral blood, obtained on day 0 of AZD1222 vaccination.

CDR3 DNA sequence: TGTGCCAGCAGCTTAGCCTTGGCCACTGAAGCTTTCTTT. This translates into CASSLALATEAFF. The chain joins TRBV11-1 to TRBJ1-1; no definite D call. The CDR3 runs 13 residues. Trimming shortened V by 0 bases and J by 4 bases, and 6 bases separated the two germline ends. CDR1 is SGHAT, CDR2 FQDESV, per germline (reference sequence).